These 25 T cell receptor beta chains share one sample of origin, sequenced in a study of T cells in Graves' hyperthyroidism and ophthalmopathy. From RNA transcripts, TCR beta CDR3 regions were amplified. The study used the HTBI primer set for a first-round RT-PCR of the TCR CDR3. MiXCR, applied by TCRdb to the multiplex PCR reads, yields one record per CDR3 protein. The repertoire holds around 700,000 distinct CDR3 sequences, under 20% seen once, with around 15% in the top ten. Sequencing was performed on blood. The receptors stem from a woman aged 50 to 60 with Graves' hyperthyroidism that later progressed to Graves' ophthalmopathy.

On this clonotype itself: The junction and the germline gene differ at one end; a read error may be behind it. This chain connects TRBV24-1 to TRBJ1-4; TRBD1 agrees at 8 bases. This CDR3 has 14 amino acids. Germline values: CDR1 KGHDR, CDR2 SFDVKD. For the CDR3, the DNA is TGTGCCAGCAGTTCTCACAGGGGGAATGAAAAACTGTTTTTT. Its translation is CASSSHRGNEKLFF.

This clonotype was detected a few times. Written as DNA, the CDR3 is TGTGCCAGCAGTTACCCCGCCGCCCCTGTCCCGGGACAGGGACGGGAGCTGTTTTTT. Its protein product is CASSYPAAPVPGQGRELFF. The rearrangement uses TRBV6-2 or TRBV6-3 and TRBJ2-2; 9 positions match TRBD1. This CDR3 region has 19 residues. Trimming removed 2 bases from V and 9 bases from J; junction bases left unmatched: 19. CDR1 MNHEY and CDR2 SVGEGT come from the germline V gene.

The table lists this clonotype with many counts. The chain joins TRBV20-1 to TRBJ1-6, with D tentatively TRBD1 (5 bases). Trimming left V 0 bases short and J 8 bases short, with 20 bases between. Per germline, CDR1 DFQATT and CDR2 SNEGSKA (reference sequence). The CDR3 is 17 amino acids. CDR3 nucleotide sequence: TGCAGTGCTAGAGATCTCCTCGCCAGGGAGGAGTATTCACCCCTCCACTTT. Its protein product is CSARDLLAREEYSPLHF.

The rearrangement links TRBV5-4 to TRBJ1-6, with TRBD1 identical over 10 bases. From germline, CDR1 is SGHNT and CDR2 YYREEE (reference sequence). V was clipped by 3 bases and J by 6 bases; unmatched bases: 3. This CDR3 is built from 15 residues. The CDR3 protein is CASSWGTGANSPLHF. The CDR3 nucleotides are TGTGCCAGCAGCTGGGGGACAGGGGCTAATTCACCCCTCCACTTT. Drawing the rest from reference TRBV5-4 and TRBJ1-6, the complete variable domain is ETGVTQSPTHLIKTRGQQVTLRCSSQSGHNTVSWYQQALGQGPQFIFQYYREEENGRGNFPPRFSGLQFPNYSSELNVNALELDDSALYLCASSWGTGANSPLHFGNGTRLTVT.

This clonotype has more than one count but fewer than ten. V usage is TRBV27 and J usage is TRBJ2-7, with TRBD1 matching over 7 bases. The V gene's germline CDR1 is MNHEY and CDR2 SMNVEV (reference sequence). Unmatched junction bases numbered 6, after V lost 5 bases and J lost 2 bases. The CDR3 runs to 14 residues. For the CDR3, the DNA is TGTGCCAGCAGTCACTACCAGGGGGCCTACGAGCAGTACTTC. Its translation is CASSHYQGAYEQYF.

This clonotype was counted at least ten times. This sequence joins TRBV2 and TRBJ1-4; 12 nucleotides agree with TRBD1. The V segment lost 8 bases and the J segment 8 bases; nucleotides outside the gene matches: 3. The germline V gene encodes CDR1 SNHLY and CDR2 FYNNEI. This CDR3 comprises 13 residues. The CDR3 DNA reads as TGTGCCAGCCGGGACAGGGGGCAGGAAAAACTGTTTTTT. It encodes CASRDRGQEKLFF.

The V and J genes are TRBV20-1 and TRBJ1-3; unclear D gene. The CDR3 loop spans 15 amino acids. V was pared by 1 base and J by 0 bases, with 10 bases between. Per germline, CDR1 DFQATT and CDR2 SNEGSKA (reference sequence). Here the CDR3 reads CSARGPMSSGNTIYF. The DNA for the CDR3 is TGCAGTGCTAGAGGGCCCATGAGCTCTGGAAACACCATATATTTT.

This clonotype was observed many times. J is TRBJ2-1 and V is TRBV3-1; 9 positions match TRBD2. The CDR3 extends over 15 amino acids. Germline trimming cut 4 bases from V and 8 bases from J; bases unmatched to any gene: 9. Germline CDR1 is LGHDT and CDR2 is YNNKEL (reference sequence). DNA of the CDR3: TGTGCCAGCAGCCCGGGGACTAGCCTTAGCTATGAGCAGTTCTTC. This codes for CASSPGTSLSYEQFF.

The sample holds many counts of this clonotype. V and J are TRBV30 and TRBJ1-1; the match to TRBD1 covers 10 bases. The CDR3 consists of 14 residues. Germline CDR1 is GTSNPN and CDR2 is SVGIG (reference sequence). The ends lost 3 bases at V and 5 bases at J; junction bases unmatched: 6. The CDR3 DNA sequence: TGTGCCTGGAGGGGGACAGGGGATTGGACTGAAGCTTTCTTT. It translates to CAWRGTGDWTEAFF.

The gene calls are TRBV12-5 and TRBJ1-5, with D unresolved. Germline V gives CDR1 LGHNT, CDR2 FRNRAP. The V and J ends lost 3 bases and 8 bases respectively, with 5 bases between them. The length of the CDR3 is 11 residues. This chain's CDR3 is CASGFLEPQHF. CDR3 in DNA: TGTGCTAGTGGTTTCCTCGAGCCCCAGCATTTT.

This clonotype was detected a few times. The genes are TRBV5-1 and TRBJ1-2, with a tentative D call TRBD1 (5 bases). Germline assignment: CDR1 SGHRS and CDR2 YFSETQ. V dropped 2 bases and J dropped 3 bases, with 14 bases sitting between them. The CDR3 is 15 residues long. The CDR3 DNA reads TGCGCCAGCAGCTTTCGGAGCCTCAGGGACTATGGCTACACCTTC. Its protein is CASSFRSLRDYGYTF.

The V and J genes are TRBV27 and TRBJ2-1, with D unresolved. Germline CDR1 MNHEY, CDR2 SMNVEV (reference sequence). The germline V and J ends were trimmed by 2 bases and 0 bases, with 8 bases remaining between them. This CDR3 comprises 15 residues. The CDR3 here is CASSLIESSYNEQFF. CDR3 nucleotides: TGTGCCAGCAGTTTAATAGAGAGCTCCTACAATGAGCAGTTCTTC.

The V and J genes are TRBV29-1 and TRBJ2-3; D perhaps matches TRBD1 (6 bases). This CDR3 is 15 amino acids long. The V gene's germline CDR1 is SQVTM and CDR2 ANQGSEA. With 0 bases removed from V and 3 bases from J, the gap between germline ends came to 13 bases. CDR3 in DNA: TGCAGCGTTGAAGATTTTCAGGGGCGGACAGATACGCAGTATTTT. It encodes CSVEDFQGRTDTQYF.

This clonotype appeared many times. The genes are TRBV30 and TRBJ1-6, with TRBD1 as a possible D gene (5 bases). Germline CDR1 reads GTSNPN; CDR2 reads SVGIG (reference sequence). The CDR3 consists of 13 residues. Trimming removed 0 bases from V and 11 bases from J, with 11 bases in between. CDR3 sequence reads: CAWSVQGFTPLHF. In nucleotides, the CDR3 is TGTGCCTGGAGTGTGCAGGGTTTTACACCCCTCCACTTT.

This clonotype was picked up many times. The chain uses TRBV30 and TRBJ1-5; a weak D match, TRBD1 (6 bases). The germline V and J ends were trimmed by 2 bases and 5 bases, with 13 bases remaining between them. Germline values: CDR1 GTSNPN, CDR2 SVGIG (reference sequence). This CDR3 has 14 amino acids. CDR3 protein: CAWSSAGAHQPQHF. CDR3 nucleotides: TGTGCCTGGAGTAGTGCAGGGGCTCATCAGCCCCAGCATTTT.

This clonotype was seen at least ten times. V and J are TRBV30 and TRBJ1-4, with TRBD1 matching 8 bases. Germline values: CDR1 GTSNPN, CDR2 SVGIG (reference sequence). V gave up 6 bases and J gave up 6 bases; unmatched junction bases: 6. This CDR3 region has 13 residues. The CDR3 loop reads CACLGQAYEKLFF. CDR3 nucleotide sequence: TGTGCCTGCTTGGGACAGGCGTATGAAAAACTGTTTTTT.

This clonotype was seen many times. V gene TRBV12-3 or TRBV12-4 combines with J gene TRBJ1-2, with D possibly being TRBD1 (5 bases). Trimming shortened V by 3 bases and J by 3 bases, and 8 bases separated the two germline ends. The CDR3 has 13 amino acids. CDR3 in amino acids: CASSFRGDYGYTF. The CDR3 bases are TGTGCCAGCAGTTTCCGGGGGGACTATGGCTACACCTTC.

This clonotype was detected only a few times. This chain uses TRBV14 with TRBJ1-1, with D tentatively TRBD1 (5 bases). Germline CDR1 is SGHDN and CDR2 is FVKESK. There are 14 residues in the CDR3. Trimming pared 2 bases from V and 12 bases from J, leaving 19 bases between. DNA for the CDR3: TGTGCCAGCAGCCAACGAATACTGCAGGGTTTTACTTTCTTT. It specifies CASSQRILQGFTFF.

This clonotype was detected ten times or more. This chain links TRBV11-2 with TRBJ1-2; D ambiguous. Germline V gene lookup returns CDR1 SGHAT and CDR2 FQNNGV. This CDR3 region has 14 residues. Trimming took 4 bases from V and 4 from J, leaving 13 bases between them. As DNA, the CDR3 is TGTGCCAGCAGCTCCCCGTTGGTATCCTATGGCTACACCTTC. The encoded protein is CASSSPLVSYGYTF.

This clonotype was detected a few times. The chain links TRBV6-5 to TRBJ1-3, with TRBD1 identical over 9 bases. The ends lost 0 bases at V and 15 bases at J; junction bases unmatched: 6. In germline, CDR1 is MNHEY, CDR2 SVGAGI. The CDR3 covers 13 residues. CDR3 sequence (DNA): TGTGCCAGCAGTTACTCGAGGGGACAGGGTCAATATTTT. This codes for CASSYSRGQGQYF.

A few counts support this clonotype. The chain employs TRBV24-1 and TRBJ2-1; TRBD2 agrees at 9 bases. Germline loops: CDR1 KGHDR, CDR2 SFDVKD. The CDR3 is made up of 14 amino acids. Trimming at V came to 4 bases and at J to 5 bases, leaving 2 bases not matched to a gene. The CDR3 loop is CATSEAGGDNEQFF. The CDR3 coding sequence is TGTGCCACCAGTGAAGCGGGGGGTGACAATGAGCAGTTCTTC.

This clonotype was counted a few times. V gene TRBV3-1 combines with J gene TRBJ1-5, with 10 bases that match TRBD1. The germline V gene has CDR1 LGHDT and CDR2 YNNKEL (reference sequence). The length of the CDR3 is 17 residues. V dropped 3 bases and J dropped 3; count of bases not matched to a gene: 8. CDR3: CASSQGPGTGVNQPQHF. CDR3 nucleotides: TGTGCCAGCAGCCAGGGTCCCGGGACAGGGGTCAATCAGCCCCAGCATTTT. The full variable domain, in which reference TRBV3-1 and TRBJ1-5 provide the parts outside the CDR3, is DTAVSQTPKYLVTQMGNDKSIKCEQNLGHDTMYWYKQDSKKFLKIMFSYNNKELIINETVPNRFSPKSPDKAHLNLHINSLELGDSAVYFCASSQGPGTGVNQPQHFGDGTRLSIL.

J is TRBJ2-3 and V is TRBV5-1, with D tentatively TRBD2 (5 bases). The CDR3 covers 18 residues. Germline values: CDR1 SGHRS, CDR2 YFSETQ. Trimming shortened V by 3 bases and J by 2 bases, and 22 bases separated the two germline ends. DNA of the CDR3: TGCGCCAGCAGCTCGACCTTAGGACTGAGTACTACCACAGATACGCAGTATTTT. This encodes CASSSTLGLSTTTDTQYF.

The chain links TRBV15 to TRBJ1-5; D ambiguous. Per the germline V gene, CDR1 is LNHNV and CDR2 is YYDKDF (reference sequence). V dropped 1 base and J dropped 5 bases, with 9 bases sitting between them. The CDR3 spans 14 residues. The CDR3 nucleotides read TGTGCCACCAGCAGAGTTGACACAGATCAGCCCCAGCATTTT. Its protein product is CATSRVDTDQPQHF.

With regard to this clonotype: A much larger clonotype is one base distant, so this may be a read error. Likely a read error: the CDR3 ends without its conserved phenylalanine or tryptophan. The V and J genes are TRBV3-1 and TRBJ1-5; the D is unclear. Germline-derived CDR1 and CDR2 are LGHDT and YNNKEL (reference sequence). This CDR3 is 14 amino acids long. The V gene lost 2 bases and the J gene lost 3 bases, with 8 bases spanning the gap. CDR3: CASSQRQTNQPQHL. DNA of the CDR3: TGTGCCAGCAGCCAACGGCAGACCAATCAGCCCCAGCATCTT.